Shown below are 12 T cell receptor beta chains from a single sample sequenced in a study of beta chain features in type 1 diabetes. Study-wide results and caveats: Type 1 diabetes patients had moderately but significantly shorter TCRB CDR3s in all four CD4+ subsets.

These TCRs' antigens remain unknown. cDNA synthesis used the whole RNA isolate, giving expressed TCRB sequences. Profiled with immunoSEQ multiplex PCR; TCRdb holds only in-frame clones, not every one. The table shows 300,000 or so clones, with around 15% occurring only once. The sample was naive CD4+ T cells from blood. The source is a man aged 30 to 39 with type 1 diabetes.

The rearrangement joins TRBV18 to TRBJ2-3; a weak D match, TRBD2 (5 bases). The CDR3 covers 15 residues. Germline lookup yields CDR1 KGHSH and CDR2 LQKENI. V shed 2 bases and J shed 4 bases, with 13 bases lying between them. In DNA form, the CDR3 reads TGTGCCAGCTCACCAGGCACCGCGGGTCCAGATACGCAGTATTTT. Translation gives CASSPGTAGPDTQYF.

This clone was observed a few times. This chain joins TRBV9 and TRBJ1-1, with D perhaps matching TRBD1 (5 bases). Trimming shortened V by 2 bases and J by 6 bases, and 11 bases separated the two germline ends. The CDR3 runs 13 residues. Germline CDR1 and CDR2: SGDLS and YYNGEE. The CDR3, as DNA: TGTGCCAGCAGCGTGACAGCCGGAGCTGAAGCTTTCTTT. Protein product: CASSVTAGAEAFF.

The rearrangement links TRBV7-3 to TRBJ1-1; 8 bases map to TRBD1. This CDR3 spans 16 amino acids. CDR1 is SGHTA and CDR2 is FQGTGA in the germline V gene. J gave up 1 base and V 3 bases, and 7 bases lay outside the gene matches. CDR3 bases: TGTGCCAGCAGCTTTCTCGCCGGACAGGGGAACACTGAAGCTTTCTTT. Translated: CASSFLAGQGNTEAFF.

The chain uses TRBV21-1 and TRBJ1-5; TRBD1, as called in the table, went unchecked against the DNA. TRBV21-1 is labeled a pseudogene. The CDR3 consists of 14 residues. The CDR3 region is CARGTGTVNQPQHF. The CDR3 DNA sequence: TGTGCCAGGGGTACCGGGACAGTCAATCAGCCCCAGCATTTT.

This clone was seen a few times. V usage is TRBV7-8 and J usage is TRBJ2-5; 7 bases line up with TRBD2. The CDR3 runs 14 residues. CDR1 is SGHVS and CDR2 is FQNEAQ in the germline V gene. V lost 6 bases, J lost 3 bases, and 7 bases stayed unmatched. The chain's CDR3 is CASRRRLAEETQYF. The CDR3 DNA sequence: TGTGCCAGCAGACGTCGACTAGCCGAAGAGACCCAGTACTTC.

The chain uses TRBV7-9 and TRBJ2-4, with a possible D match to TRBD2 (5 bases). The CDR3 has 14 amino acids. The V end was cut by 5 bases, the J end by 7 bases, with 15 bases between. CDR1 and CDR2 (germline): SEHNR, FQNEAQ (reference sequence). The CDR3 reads CASSPGMLGNIQYF. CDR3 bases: TGTGCCAGCAGCCCCGGGATGCTCGGGAACATTCAGTACTTC.

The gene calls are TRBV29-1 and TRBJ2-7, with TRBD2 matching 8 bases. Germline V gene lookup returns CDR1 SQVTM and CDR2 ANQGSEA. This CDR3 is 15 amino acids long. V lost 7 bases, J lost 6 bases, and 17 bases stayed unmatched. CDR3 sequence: CSAARGSGGSVEQYF. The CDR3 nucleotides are TGCAGCGCCGCTCGGGGGAGCGGGGGTTCGGTCGAGCAGTACTTC.

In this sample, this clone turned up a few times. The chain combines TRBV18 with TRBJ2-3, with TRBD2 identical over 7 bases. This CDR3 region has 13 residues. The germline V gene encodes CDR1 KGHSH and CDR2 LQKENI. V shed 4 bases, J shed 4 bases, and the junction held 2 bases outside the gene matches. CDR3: CASSLREADTQYF. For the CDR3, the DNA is TGTGCCAGCTCACTCCGGGAGGCAGATACGCAGTATTTT.

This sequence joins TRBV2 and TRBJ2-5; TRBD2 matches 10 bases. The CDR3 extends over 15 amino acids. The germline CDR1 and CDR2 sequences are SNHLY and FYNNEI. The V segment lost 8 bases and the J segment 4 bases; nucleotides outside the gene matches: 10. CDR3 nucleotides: TGTGCCAGCGGAGGCCTAGCGGGAGATTTAGAGACCCAGTACTTC. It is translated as CASGGLAGDLETQYF.

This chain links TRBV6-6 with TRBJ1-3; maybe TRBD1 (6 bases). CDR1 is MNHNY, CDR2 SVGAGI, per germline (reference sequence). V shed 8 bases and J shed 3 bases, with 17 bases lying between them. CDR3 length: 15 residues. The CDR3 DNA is TGTGCCAGCGTCCAATACGGGGGGCTTGGAAACACCATATATTTT. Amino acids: CASVQYGGLGNTIYF.

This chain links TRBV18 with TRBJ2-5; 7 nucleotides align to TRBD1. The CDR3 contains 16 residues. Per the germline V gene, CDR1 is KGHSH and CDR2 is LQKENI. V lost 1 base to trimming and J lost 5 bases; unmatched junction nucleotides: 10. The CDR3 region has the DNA TGTGCCAGCTCACCACGGATAGGGGGCGCGTTGGAGACCCAGTACTTC. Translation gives CASSPRIGGALETQYF.

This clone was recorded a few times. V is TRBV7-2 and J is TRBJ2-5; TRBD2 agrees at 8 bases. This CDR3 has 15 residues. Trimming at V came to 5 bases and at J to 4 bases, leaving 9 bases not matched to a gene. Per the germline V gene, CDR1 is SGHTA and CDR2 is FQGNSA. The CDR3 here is CASSQEAGGGETQYF. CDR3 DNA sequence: TGTGCCAGCAGCCAGGAGGCGGGAGGAGGAGAGACCCAGTACTTC.